The next 21 T cell receptor beta chains were all read from a single sample in a study of beta chain features in type 1 diabetes. The authors reverse transcribed all of the isolated RNA, so sequencing captured expressed TCRB transcripts. The table came from immunoSEQ multiplex PCR; TCRdb's copy has only in-frame clones and leaves some out. This repertoire shows around 340,000 clones, roughly 9% found once; its top ten account for more than 0.8%. Their antigens are not known. Study findings and constraints: TCRB CDR3s were moderately but significantly shorter in Type 1 diabetes patients in all four CD4+ subsets.

The sample was central memory CD4+ T cells from blood. All receptors come from a man aged 30 to 39 with type 1 diabetes.

V and J are TRBV29-1 and TRBJ1-1; D possibly corresponds to TRBD1 (6 bases). This CDR3 has 13 residues. The V end lost 7 bases, the J end lost 0 bases, and 12 bases lay between the germline ends. Germline CDR1 is SQVTM and CDR2 is ANQGSEA. The CDR3 reads CSAEGQMNTEAFF. The CDR3 nucleotides read TGCAGCGCCGAGGGACAAATGAACACTGAAGCTTTCTTT.

The gene calls are TRBV19 and TRBJ2-1; perhaps TRBD2 as D (5 bases). Germline CDR1 LNHDA, CDR2 SQIVND (reference sequence). The V gene lost 0 bases and the J gene lost 9 bases, with 15 bases spanning the gap. This CDR3 is 15 amino acids long. In nucleotides, the CDR3 is TGTGCCAGTAGTATAGATCCTTGGAGGCCTGGTGAGCAGTTCTTC. Amino acids: CASSIDPWRPGEQFF.

This clone was observed a handful of times. The rearrangement joins TRBV4-3 to TRBJ2-7; 8 positions agree with TRBD1. Germline CDR1 is LGHNA and CDR2 is YSLEER. Losses at the gene ends were 3 bases for V and 4 bases for J; bases not matched to a gene: 2. CDR3 length equals 13 residues. This CDR3 is CASSHDRGYEQYF. CDR3 nucleotide sequence: TGCGCCAGCAGCCATGACAGGGGTTACGAGCAGTACTTC.

This clone was detected a few times. The chain joins TRBV19 to TRBJ2-6, with D uncertain. From germline, CDR1 is LNHDA and CDR2 SQIVND (reference sequence). The CDR3 contains 15 residues. V shed 4 bases and J shed 4 bases, with 11 bases lying between them. The CDR3 nucleotides are TGTGCCAGTAGTAGCGTGGGATCGGGGGCCAACGTCCTGACTTTC. Its protein is CASSSVGSGANVLTF.

This chain connects TRBV7-8 to TRBJ2-1; D gene unclear. V gave up 5 bases and J gave up 5 bases, with 13 bases separating them. CDR3 length equals 14 residues. Looked up from germline, CDR1 is SGHVS and CDR2 is FQNEAQ. The CDR3 reads CASSAGPIHNEQFF. DNA for the CDR3: TGTGCCAGCAGCGCCGGACCGATCCACAATGAGCAGTTCTTC.

This clone was picked up a small number of times. The rearrangement links TRBV9 to TRBJ2-5; a possible D gene is TRBD1 (6 bases). Germline loops: CDR1 SGDLS, CDR2 YYNGEE. V lost 4 bases and J 4 bases, leaving 11 bases between the germline ends. The CDR3 has 13 amino acids. CDR3 sequence reads: CASSQTGPETQYF. For the CDR3, the DNA is TGTGCCAGCAGCCAAACAGGGCCAGAGACCCAGTACTTC.

The J gene is TRBJ1-5, the V gene TRBV6-7, with D possibly matching TRBD1 (5 bases). TRBV6-7 is filed as an ORF, its function uncertain. The V end was cut by 0 bases, the J end by 5 bases, with 11 bases between. This CDR3 contains 15 residues. For the CDR3, the DNA is TGTGCCAGCAGTTACTCGCGCGGGGCGGATCAGCCCCAGCATTTT. Translated, it gives CASSYSRGADQPQHF.

The CDR3 spells CASSFETGDTGELFF. DNA for the CDR3: TGTGCCAGCAGCTTTGAAACAGGGGACACCGGGGAGCTGTTTTTT. The chain employs TRBV5-6 and TRBJ2-2; 7 nucleotides align to TRBD1. This CDR3 spans 15 amino acids. The germline CDR1 and CDR2 sequences are SGHDT and YYEEEE. Trimming removed 2 bases from V and 3 bases from J; junction bases left unmatched: 4.

The chain couples TRBV5-1 to TRBJ2-5; 9 bases align to TRBD1. CDR1 is SGHRS and CDR2 is YFSETQ in the germline V gene. The trim removed 4 bases at V and 5 bases at J, leaving 12 bases unmatched. The CDR3 totals 16 residues. Here the CDR3 DNA reads TGCGCCAGCAGCCCCGAACCACAGGGGGCGGGTGAGACCCAGTACTTC. As protein: CASSPEPQGAGETQYF.

The DNA for the CDR3 is TGCGCCAGCAGCTATGGACAGGGTGGAGAGACCCAGTACTTC. This gives the protein CASSYGQGGETQYF. The rearrangement links TRBV5-1 to TRBJ2-5; 8 bases map to TRBD1. CDR3 length equals 14 residues. Trimming removed 3 bases from V and 4 bases from J; junction bases left unmatched: 5. Germline lookup yields CDR1 SGHRS and CDR2 YFSETQ.

This clone showed up just a few times. This chain connects TRBV12-5 to TRBJ2-7; no firm D call. The germline gives CDR1 LGHNT, CDR2 FRNRAP. There are 15 residues in the CDR3. V shed 5 bases and J shed 7 bases, with 21 bases lying between them. CDR3 loop: CASGPGWGGKGEQYF. CDR3 bases: TGTGCTAGTGGTCCCGGGTGGGGTGGAAAGGGAGAGCAGTACTTC.

The chain carries TRBV2 and TRBJ2-3; 11 positions agree with TRBD2. CDR1 is SNHLY and CDR2 is FYNNEI in the germline V gene. V shed 3 bases and J 9 bases; nucleotides not matched to a gene: 5. The CDR3 spans 14 residues. This CDR3 is CASSEGTSGGTQYF. For the CDR3, the DNA is TGTGCCAGCAGTGAGGGGACTAGCGGAGGGACGCAGTATTTT.

This rearrangement joins TRBV6-1 to TRBJ2-7, with D unclear. The CDR3 extends over 12 amino acids. Trimming cost V 4 bases and J 2 bases, with 6 bases left between them. Germline loops: CDR1 MNHNS, CDR2 SASEGT. CDR3 protein: CASSAGAYEQYF. The DNA for the CDR3 is TGTGCCAGCAGTGCAGGAGCCTACGAGCAGTACTTC.

A few counts support this clone. The CDR3 region has the DNA TGTGCCAGCAGCCTACCGGGAGGACAGGGTAACACTGAAGCTTTCTTT. It codes for CASSLPGGQGNTEAFF. The chain links TRBV27 to TRBJ1-1; 8 bases fit TRBD1. The trim removed 6 bases at V and 2 bases at J, leaving 11 bases unmatched. In germline, CDR1 is MNHEY, CDR2 SMNVEV (reference sequence). This CDR3 is built from 16 residues.

There are a few counts of this clone. At one end, the junction sequence differs from germline, possibly due to a read error. The chain uses TRBV7-7 and TRBJ1-3, with D uncertain. Germline V lookup: CDR1 SSHAT, CDR2 FNYEAQ (reference sequence). The length of the CDR3 is 13 residues. The CDR3 nucleotides are TGTGCTAGCAGCTTAGGGACTGGAAACACCATATATTTT. The encoded protein is CASSLGTGNTIYF.

The rearrangement uses TRBV11-2 and TRBJ2-1; D might be TRBD1 (6 bases). Germline V gene lookup returns CDR1 SGHAT and CDR2 FQNNGV. Trimming pared 2 bases from V and 6 bases from J, leaving 8 bases between. CDR3 length: 13 residues. The CDR3 nucleotides read TGTGCCAGCAGCTTATGGACAGTCAATGAGCAGTTCTTC. Amino acid sequence: CASSLWTVNEQFF.

V and J are TRBV2 and TRBJ1-6; TRBD1 matches at 8 bases. Trimming at V came to 5 bases and at J to 7 bases, leaving 7 bases not matched to a gene. Germline CDR1 SNHLY, CDR2 FYNNEI. The CDR3 runs 15 residues. CDR3 residues: CASSRQGSKNSPLHF. The CDR3 bases are TGTGCCAGCAGTAGACAGGGGAGTAAGAATTCACCCCTCCACTTT.

This clone was counted a few times. The chain employs TRBV10-3 and TRBJ2-5; 7 bases match TRBD2. There are 14 residues in the CDR3. Germline V gene sequence: CDR1 ENHRY, CDR2 SYGVKD. The trim removed 10 bases at V and 5 bases at J, leaving 13 bases unmatched. The CDR3 sequence is CASSPGGGLETQYF. The CDR3 DNA follows: TGTGCCAGCAGCCCTGGCGGGGGACTCGAGACCCAGTACTTC.

The chain carries TRBV14 and TRBJ2-5; 9 bases match TRBD2. Germline V lookup: CDR1 SGHDN, CDR2 FVKESK. V shed 2 bases and J 0 bases; nucleotides not matched to a gene: 4. This CDR3 has 16 residues. Here the CDR3 DNA reads TGTGCCAGCAGCCAATATAGCGGGGGATACCAAGAGACCCAGTACTTC. Its translation: CASSQYSGGYQETQYF.

The V and J genes are TRBV7-8 and TRBJ1-5; tentative D call: TRBD1 (5 bases). V was trimmed by 4 bases and J by 5 bases, leaving 9 bases between them. The germline gives CDR1 SGHVS, CDR2 FQNEAQ. The CDR3 loop spans 13 amino acids. The CDR3 sequence is CASSSWGDQPQHF. The CDR3 bases are TGTGCCAGCAGCTCCTGGGGGGATCAGCCCCAGCATTTT.

This clone was seen a few times. The V gene is TRBV14, the J gene TRBJ2-2; perhaps TRBD1 as D (6 bases). The CDR3 has 15 amino acids. Trimming stripped 2 bases from V and 6 bases from J, with 13 bases between. The germline V gene has CDR1 SGHDN and CDR2 FVKESK. In DNA form, the CDR3 reads TGTGCCAGCAGCCAATCAAGGTCAGGGGCCGGGGAGCTGTTTTTT. It codes for CASSQSRSGAGELFF.